The next 5 T cell receptor beta chains were all read from a single sample in a study of shared clonotypes between healthy human individuals (TCRdb year 2020). The method behind the library was the immunoSEQ multiplex PCR assay. Sourced from immuneACCESS, this table was stored by TCRdb with only in-frame sequences that have V and J called. A share of the clones is absent; for the studies checked, an unresolved V gene accounts for under half, and the remainder has no known explanation. Present in this sample are some 1 million clones, more than 60% of which were seen just once. Approximately 1.5% of the sample lies in the top ten. The material sequenced was memory CD4+ T cells sorted from blood. The cell subset or site label on this specimen signifies: CD45RA-negative fraction. Every receptor here comes from a man between 18 and 29 years old in good health.

Points on this clone: Other DNA sequences within the sample encode an identical CDR3. This chain joins TRBV7-9 and TRBJ2-3; 13 bases fit TRBD2. The germline V gene has CDR1 SEHNR and CDR2 FQNEAQ (reference sequence). J was trimmed by 3 bases and V by 5 bases; bases with no gene match: 2. The CDR3 covers 15 residues. The chain's CDR3 is CASSRTSGSTDTQYF. The CDR3 DNA reads TGTGCCAGCAGCCGGACTAGCGGGAGTACAGATACGCAGTATTTT.

This clone was observed a single time. This rearrangement joins TRBV5-1 to TRBJ2-7; 9 bases line up with TRBD1. Losses at the gene ends were 4 bases for V and 3 bases for J; bases not matched to a gene: 5. CDR1 and CDR2 from the germline V gene are SGHRS and YFSETQ. This CDR3 spans 14 amino acids. CDR3: CASSPGTGYYEQYF. CDR3 sequence (DNA): TGCGCCAGCAGCCCCGGGACAGGGTACTACGAGCAGTACTTC. Filled out from reference TRBV5-1 and TRBJ2-7, the complete variable domain reads KAGVTQTPRYLIKTRGQQVTLSCSPISGHRSVSWYQQTPGQGLQFLFEYFSETQRNKGNFPGRFSGRQFSNSRSEMNVSTLELGDSALYLCASSPGTGYYEQYFGPGTRLTVT.

V is TRBV7-2 and J is TRBJ1-5, with D unclear. Trimming shortened V by 0 bases and J by 2 bases, and 5 bases separated the two germline ends. CDR1 is SGHTA and CDR2 is FQGNSA in the germline V gene. CDR3 length: 14 residues. CDR3 coding DNA: TGTGCCAGCAGCTTAGCAGCGGGCAATCAGCCCCAGCATTTT. Translated: CASSLAAGNQPQHF.

Comment on this clone: This sample also contains other DNA sequences that code for the same CDR3. The rearrangement links TRBV7-9 to TRBJ2-4; tentative D call: TRBD2 (5 bases). Trimming took 5 bases from V and 6 from J, leaving 8 bases between them. This CDR3 has 12 residues. Germline loops: CDR1 SEHNR, CDR2 FQNEAQ (reference sequence). This CDR3 is CASSRDRNIQYF. Here the CDR3 DNA reads TGTGCCAGCAGCCGGGATCGAAACATTCAGTACTTC.

This chain's CDR3 is CASSQEAPGGVAKNIQYF. The CDR3 coding sequence is TGCGCCAGCAGCCAAGAAGCCCCCGGTGGTGTAGCCAAAAACATTCAGTACTTC. The chain has TRBV4-3 and TRBJ2-4; no reliable D call. This CDR3 is built from 18 residues. Trimming took off 0 bases at V and 0 bases at J, with 15 bases between the two ends. CDR1 and CDR2 (germline): LGHNA, YSLEER.